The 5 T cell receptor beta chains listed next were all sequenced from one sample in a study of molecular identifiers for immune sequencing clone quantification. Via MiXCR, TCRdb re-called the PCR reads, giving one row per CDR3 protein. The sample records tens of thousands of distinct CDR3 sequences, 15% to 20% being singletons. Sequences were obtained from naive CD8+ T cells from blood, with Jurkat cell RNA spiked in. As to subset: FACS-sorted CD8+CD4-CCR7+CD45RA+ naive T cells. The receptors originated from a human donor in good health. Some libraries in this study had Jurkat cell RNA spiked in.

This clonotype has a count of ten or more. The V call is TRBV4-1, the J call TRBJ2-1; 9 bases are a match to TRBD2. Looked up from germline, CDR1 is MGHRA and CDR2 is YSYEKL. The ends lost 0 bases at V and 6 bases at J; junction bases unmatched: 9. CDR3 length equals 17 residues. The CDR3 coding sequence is TGCGCCAGCAGCCAAGATTTCACCGTGCGGGGGGGCAATGAGCAGTTCTTC. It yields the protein CASSQDFTVRGGNEQFF.

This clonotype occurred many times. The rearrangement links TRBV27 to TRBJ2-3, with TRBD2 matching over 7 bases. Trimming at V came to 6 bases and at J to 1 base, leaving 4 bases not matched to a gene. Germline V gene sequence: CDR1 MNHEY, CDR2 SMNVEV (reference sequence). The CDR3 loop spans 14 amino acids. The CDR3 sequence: CASRSLAGTDTQYF. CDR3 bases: TGTGCCAGCAGATCCCTAGCGGGCACAGATACGCAGTATTTT.

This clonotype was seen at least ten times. In DNA, the CDR3 is TGCGCCAGCGGGGACAGGTTTTTTGGGCAGTACTTC. It specifies CASGDRFFGQYF. J is TRBJ2-7 and V is TRBV10-1; 8 nucleotides match TRBD1. V shed 8 bases and J 9 bases; nucleotides not matched to a gene: 9. This CDR3 has 12 amino acids. The V gene's germline CDR1 is WNHNN and CDR2 SYGVQD (reference sequence).

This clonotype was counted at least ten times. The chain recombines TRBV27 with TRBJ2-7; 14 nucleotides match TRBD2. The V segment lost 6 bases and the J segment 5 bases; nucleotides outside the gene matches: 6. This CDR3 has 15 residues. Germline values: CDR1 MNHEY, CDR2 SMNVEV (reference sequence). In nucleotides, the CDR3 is TGTGCCAGCAGCCCGGGACTAGCGGGAGTAAACGAGCAGTACTTC. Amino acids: CASSPGLAGVNEQYF.

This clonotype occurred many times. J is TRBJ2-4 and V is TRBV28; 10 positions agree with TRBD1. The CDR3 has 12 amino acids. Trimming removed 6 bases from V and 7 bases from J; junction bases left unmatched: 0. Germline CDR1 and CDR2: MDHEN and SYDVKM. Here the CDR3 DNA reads TGTGCCAGCAGGGACAGGGGGAACATTCAGTACTTC. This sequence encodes CASRDRGNIQYF.